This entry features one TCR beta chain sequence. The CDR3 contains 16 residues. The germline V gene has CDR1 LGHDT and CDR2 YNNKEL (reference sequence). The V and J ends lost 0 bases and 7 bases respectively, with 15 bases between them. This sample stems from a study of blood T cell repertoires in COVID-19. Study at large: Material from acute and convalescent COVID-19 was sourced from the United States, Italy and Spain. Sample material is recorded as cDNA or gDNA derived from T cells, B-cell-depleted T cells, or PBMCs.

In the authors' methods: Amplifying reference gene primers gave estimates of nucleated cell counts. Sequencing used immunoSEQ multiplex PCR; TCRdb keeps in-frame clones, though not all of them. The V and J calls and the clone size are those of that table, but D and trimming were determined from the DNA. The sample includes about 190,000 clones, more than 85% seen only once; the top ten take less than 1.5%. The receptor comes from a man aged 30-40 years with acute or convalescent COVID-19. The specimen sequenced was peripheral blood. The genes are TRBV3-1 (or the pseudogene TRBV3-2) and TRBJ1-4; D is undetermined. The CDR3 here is CASSQERVRPVEKLFF. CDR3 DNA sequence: TGTGCCAGCAGCCAAGAACGGGTCCGACCTGTTGAAAAACTGTTTTTT.